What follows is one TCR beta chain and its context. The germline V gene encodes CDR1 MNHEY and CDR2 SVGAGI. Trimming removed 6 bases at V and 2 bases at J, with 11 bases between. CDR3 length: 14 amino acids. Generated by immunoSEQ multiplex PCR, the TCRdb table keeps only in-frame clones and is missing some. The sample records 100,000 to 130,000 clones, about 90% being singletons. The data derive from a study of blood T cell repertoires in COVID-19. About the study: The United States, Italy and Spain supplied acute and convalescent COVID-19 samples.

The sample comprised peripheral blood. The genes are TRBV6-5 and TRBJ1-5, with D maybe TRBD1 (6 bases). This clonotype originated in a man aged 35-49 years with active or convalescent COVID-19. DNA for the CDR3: TGTGCCAGCAGGAACAGGGAAGGCAATCAGCCCCAGCATTTT. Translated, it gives CASRNREGNQPQHF.